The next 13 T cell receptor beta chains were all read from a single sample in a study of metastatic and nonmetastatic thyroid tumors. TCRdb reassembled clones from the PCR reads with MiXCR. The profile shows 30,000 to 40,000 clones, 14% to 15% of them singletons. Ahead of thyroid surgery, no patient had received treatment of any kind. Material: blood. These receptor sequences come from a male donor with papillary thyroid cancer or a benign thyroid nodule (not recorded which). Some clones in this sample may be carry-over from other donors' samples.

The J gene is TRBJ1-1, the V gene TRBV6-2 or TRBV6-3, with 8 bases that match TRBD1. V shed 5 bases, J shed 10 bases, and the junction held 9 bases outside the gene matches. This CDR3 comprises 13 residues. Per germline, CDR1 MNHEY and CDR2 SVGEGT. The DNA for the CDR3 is TGTGCCAGCAGTCCTTCAGGGGGCCGGGTAGCTTTCTTT. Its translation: CASSPSGGRVAFF.

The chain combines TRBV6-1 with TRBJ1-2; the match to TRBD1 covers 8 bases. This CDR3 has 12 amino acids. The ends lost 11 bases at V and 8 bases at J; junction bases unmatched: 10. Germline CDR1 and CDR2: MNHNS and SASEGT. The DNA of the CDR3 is TGTGCCGTGACGACAGGGGAGGGAGGCTACACCTTC. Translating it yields CAVTTGEGGYTF.

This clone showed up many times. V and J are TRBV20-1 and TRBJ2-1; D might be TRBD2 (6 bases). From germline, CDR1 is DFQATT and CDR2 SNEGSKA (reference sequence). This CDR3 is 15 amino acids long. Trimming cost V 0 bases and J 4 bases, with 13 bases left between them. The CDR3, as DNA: TGCAGTGCTAGAGATCGCCAGACTAGGTACAATGAGCAGTTCTTC. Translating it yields CSARDRQTRYNEQFF.

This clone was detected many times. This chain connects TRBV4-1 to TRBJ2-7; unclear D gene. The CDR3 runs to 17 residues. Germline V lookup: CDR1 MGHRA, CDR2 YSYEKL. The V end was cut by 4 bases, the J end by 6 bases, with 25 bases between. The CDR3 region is CASSPYASESLSSEQYF. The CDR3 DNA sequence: TGCGCCAGCAGCCCCTACGCCTCGGAGAGCCTTAGTTCCGAGCAGTACTTC.

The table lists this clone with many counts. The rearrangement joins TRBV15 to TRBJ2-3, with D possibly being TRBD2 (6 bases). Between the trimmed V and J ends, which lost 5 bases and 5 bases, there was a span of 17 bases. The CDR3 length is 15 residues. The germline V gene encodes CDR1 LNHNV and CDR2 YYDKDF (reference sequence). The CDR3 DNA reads TGTGCCACCAGCCCTGAGGTGGGGGGAGGAGATACGCAGTATTTT. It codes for CATSPEVGGGDTQYF.

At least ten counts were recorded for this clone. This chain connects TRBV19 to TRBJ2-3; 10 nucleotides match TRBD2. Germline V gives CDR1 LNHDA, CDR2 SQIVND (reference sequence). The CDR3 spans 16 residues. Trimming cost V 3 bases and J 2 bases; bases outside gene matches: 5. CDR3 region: CASSIGLAEYTDTQYF. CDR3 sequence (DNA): TGTGCCAGTAGTATTGGACTAGCGGAATACACAGATACGCAGTATTTT. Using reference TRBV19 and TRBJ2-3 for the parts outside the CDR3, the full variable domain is DGGITQSPKYLFRKEGQNVTLSCEQNLNHDAMYWYRQDPGQGLRLIYYSQIVNDFQKGDIAEGYSVSREKKESFPLTVTSAQKNPTAFYLCASSIGLAEYTDTQYFGPGTRLTVL.

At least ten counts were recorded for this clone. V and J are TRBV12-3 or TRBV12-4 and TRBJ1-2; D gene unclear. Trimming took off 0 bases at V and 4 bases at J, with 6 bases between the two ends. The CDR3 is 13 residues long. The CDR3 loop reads CASSLAQTYGYTF. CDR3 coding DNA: TGTGCCAGCAGTTTAGCCCAGACCTATGGCTACACCTTC.

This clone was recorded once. CDR3 amino acids: CASSPIRDREGKFSYNEQFF. In DNA, the CDR3 is TGTGCCAGCAGCCCTATCCGGGACAGGGAAGGAAAATTCTCCTACAATGAGCAGTTCTTC. The V gene is TRBV25-1, the J gene TRBJ2-1; 9 nucleotides line up with TRBD1. J gave up 0 bases and V 6 bases, and 18 bases lay outside the gene matches. Germline CDR1 is MGHDK and CDR2 is SYGVNS. The CDR3 consists of 20 residues.

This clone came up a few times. CDR3 in amino acids: CASSLGRGLRTEAFF. As DNA, the CDR3 is TGTGCCAGCAGCTTGGGCAGGGGGCTTAGGACTGAAGCTTTCTTT. The genes are TRBV5-4 and TRBJ1-1, with 8 bases that match TRBD1. This CDR3 is 15 amino acids long. V was pared by 0 bases and J by 5 bases, with 6 bases of the junction left unmatched. Germline V gene sequence: CDR1 SGHNT, CDR2 YYREEE (reference sequence).

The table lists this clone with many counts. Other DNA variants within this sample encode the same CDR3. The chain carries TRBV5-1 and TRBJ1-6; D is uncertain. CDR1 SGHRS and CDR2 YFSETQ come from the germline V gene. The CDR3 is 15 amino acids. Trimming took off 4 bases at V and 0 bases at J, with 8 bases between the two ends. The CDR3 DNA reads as TGCGCCAGCAGCGAACTGAGCTCCTATAATTCACCCCTCCACTTT. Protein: CASSELSSYNSPLHF.

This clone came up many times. CDR3: CASSLTGHSYEQYF. CDR3 DNA sequence: TGTGCCAGCAGCTTGACAGGCCACTCCTACGAGCAGTACTTC. The genes are TRBV7-8 and TRBJ2-7, with D perhaps TRBD1 (6 bases). This CDR3 is built from 14 residues. The V and J ends lost 3 bases and 0 bases respectively, with 9 bases between them. Germline V lookup: CDR1 SGHVS, CDR2 FQNEAQ.

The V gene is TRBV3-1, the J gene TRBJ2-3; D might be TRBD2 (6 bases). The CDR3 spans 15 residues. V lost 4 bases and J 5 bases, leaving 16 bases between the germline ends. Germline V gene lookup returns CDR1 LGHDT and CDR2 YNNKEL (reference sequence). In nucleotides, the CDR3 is TGTGCCAGCAGCCTAGTAGCGGTATGGGTAGATACGCAGTATTTT. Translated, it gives CASSLVAVWVDTQYF.

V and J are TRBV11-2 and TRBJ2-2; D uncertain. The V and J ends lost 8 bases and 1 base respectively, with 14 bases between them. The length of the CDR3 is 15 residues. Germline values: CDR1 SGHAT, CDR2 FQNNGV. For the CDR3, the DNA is TGTGCCAGCTCCCCCCCGCCACGGAACACCGGGGAGCTGTTTTTT. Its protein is CASSPPPRNTGELFF.